Here is one T cell receptor (beta chain) with its context. This sample is drawn from a study of control samples from healthy donors and cancer patients. Generated by immunoSEQ multiplex PCR, the TCRdb table keeps only in-frame clones and is missing some. The data contain some 140,000 clones, about 94% of them singletons. This CDR3 region has 14 residues. CDR1 and CDR2 from the germline V gene are MNHEY and SMNVEV (reference sequence). Losses at the gene ends were 10 bases for V and 6 bases for J; bases not matched to a gene: 7. The V call is TRBV27, the J call TRBJ2-3; TRBD2 agrees at 13 bases. Material: blood. This clonotype originated in a man aged 40-50 years in good health. DNA of the CDR3: TGTGCCACCGCGACTAGCGGGGGGACGGATACGCAGTATTTT. Protein product: CATATSGGTDTQYF.